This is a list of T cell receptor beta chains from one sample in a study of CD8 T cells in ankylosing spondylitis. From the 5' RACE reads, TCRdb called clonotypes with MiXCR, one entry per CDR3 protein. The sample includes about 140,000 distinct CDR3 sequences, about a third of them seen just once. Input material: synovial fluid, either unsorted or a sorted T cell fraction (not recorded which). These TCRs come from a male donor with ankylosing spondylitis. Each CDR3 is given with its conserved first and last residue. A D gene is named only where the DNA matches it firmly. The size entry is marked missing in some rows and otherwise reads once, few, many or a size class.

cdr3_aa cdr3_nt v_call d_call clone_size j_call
CASSPGQGGLRQFF TGTGCCAGCAGTCCGGGACAGGGAGGATTAAGGCAGTTCTTC TRBV12-3/TRBV12-4 TRBD1 few TRBJ2-1
CASRALAGGIDEQYF TGTGCCAGCCGCGCTCTAGCGGGAGGCATCGACGAGCAGTACTTC TRBV2 TRBD2 . TRBJ2-7
CASSVTSGIGETQYF TGTGCCAGCAGCGTGACTAGCGGGATAGGAGAGACCCAGTACTTC TRBV9 TRBD2 few TRBJ2-5
CASSRGTSRNYEQYF TGTGCCAGCAGCCGTGGGACTAGCCGAAACTACGAGCAGTACTTC TRBV11-2 TRBD2 many TRBJ2-7
CSARVGWVSGFNLDREQFF TGCAGTGCTAGAGTAGGGTGGGTTAGCGGGTTCAATCTGGACAGGGAGCAGTTCTTC TRBV20-1 . few TRBJ2-1
CASSYSSASSYNEQFF TGTGCCAGCAGTTACTCTAGCGCCAGCTCCTACAATGAGCAGTTCTTC TRBV6-5 . . TRBJ2-1
CASSYFTGNYNEQFF TGTGCCAGCAGTTACTTTACGGGAAACTACAATGAGCAGTTCTTC TRBV6-2/TRBV6-3 . many TRBJ2-1
CASSFGQPSSYNSPLHF TGTGCCAGCAGCTTCGGACAGCCCAGCTCCTATAATTCACCCCTCCACTTT TRBV7-8 . . TRBJ1-6
CASSQGGADRYGYTF TGTGCCAGCAGCCAAGGGGGGGCGGACCGCTATGGCTACACCTTC TRBV12-3/TRBV12-4 . few TRBJ1-2
CASTPWDRGLGIEAFF TGTGCCAGCACCCCTTGGGACAGGGGGCTTGGTATTGAAGCTTTCTTT TRBV6-1 TRBD1 few TRBJ1-1
CASSATTGGYEQYF TGTGCCAGCAGCGCCACGACGGGGGGCTACGAGCAGTACTTC TRBV9 TRBD2 . TRBJ2-7
CASSPGQGGLSASGYTF TGTGCCAGCTCACCTGGGCAAGGGGGCCTAAGCGCGAGTGGCTACACCTTC TRBV18 TRBD1 few TRBJ1-2
CASSLGDRGRAGQYF TGTGCCAGCAGCTTAGGGGACAGGGGGCGCGCGGGGCAGTACTTC TRBV11-2 TRBD1 . TRBJ2-7
CASSFTTVSYEQYF TGTGCCAGCAGCTTCACGACGGTCTCCTACGAGCAGTACTTC TRBV12-3/TRBV12-4 . once TRBJ2-7
CAITSGPPTGELFF TGTGCCATCACCTCGGGACCGCCAACCGGGGAGCTGTTTTTT TRBV10-3 . few TRBJ2-2
CASSQGGGYEQYF TGTGCCAGCAGCCAAGGAGGCGGCTACGAGCAGTACTTC TRBV4-2 . . TRBJ2-7
CASSLTSGSSYEQYF TGTGCCAGCAGCTTAACTAGCGGGAGTTCCTACGAGCAGTACTTC TRBV7-9 TRBD2 . TRBJ2-7
CASTRTVNNSPLHF TGTGCCAGCACCCGGACAGTAAATAATTCACCCCTCCACTTT TRBV9 . . TRBJ1-6
CASSPAGSYTDTQYF TGTGCCAGCAGCCCGGCGGGGTCCTACACAGATACGCAGTATTTT TRBV7-8 . few TRBJ2-3
CSARDRQDPNEKLFF TGCAGTGCTAGAGACAGACAGGACCCTAATGAAAAACTGTTTTTT TRBV20-1 . . TRBJ1-4
CAWNNLWKGTVGAGANVLTF TGTGCCTGGAACAATTTGTGGAAGGGAACGGTCGGGGCTGGGGCCAACGTCCTGACTTTC TRBV30 . . TRBJ2-6
CSAAGQGGVMNTEAFF TGCAGTGCGGCAGGACAGGGTGGGGTAATGAACACTGAAGCTTTCTTT TRBV20-1 TRBD1 . TRBJ1-1
CASSWGDSTDTQYF TGCGCCAGCAGCTGGGGGGACAGCACAGATACGCAGTATTTT TRBV5-1 . . TRBJ2-3
CASSLFATLAGDGWNTGELFF TGTGCCAGCAGTTTATTCGCCACTTTAGCGGGAGACGGGTGGAACACCGGGGAGCTGTTTTTT TRBV27 TRBD2 . TRBJ2-2
CASSFGTSGIEQYF TGCGCCAGCAGCTTCGGGACTAGCGGGATCGAGCAGTACTTC TRBV5-1 TRBD2 . TRBJ2-7
CATSPWGAGELFF TGTGCCACCAGTCCGTGGGGAGCCGGGGAGCTGTTTTTT TRBV24-1 . . TRBJ2-2
CASSFPGTGSTGELFF TGCGCCAGCAGCTTTCCCGGGACAGGGAGCACCGGGGAGCTGTTTTTT TRBV5-1 TRBD1 . TRBJ2-2
CSAAGIAVLRDEQYF TGCAGTGCCGCGGGAATAGCGGTCCTAAGGGACGAGCAGTACTTC TRBV20-1 . . TRBJ2-7
CSVATGARPRGELFF TGCAGCGTTGCGACAGGGGCGCGCCCCAGGGGGGAGCTGTTTTTT TRBV29-1 TRBD1 . TRBJ2-2
CASSLNSVVPGEAFF TGCGCCAGCAGCTTGAATTCGGTCGTCCCGGGTGAAGCTTTCTTT TRBV5-1 . many TRBJ1-1
CASSGGQLYEQYF TGTGCCAGCAGCGGAGGGCAGCTCTACGAGCAGTACTTC TRBV5-5 . few TRBJ2-7
CSVVTGNEQFF TGCAGCGTTGTAACAGGGAATGAGCAGTTCTTC TRBV29-1 . . TRBJ2-1
CASILASGVNEQFF TGTGCCAGCATTCTGGCTAGCGGGGTCAATGAGCAGTTCTTC TRBV6-1 TRBD2 . TRBJ2-1
CASSLALARGHEQYF TGCGCCAGCAGCTTGGCTCTAGCGCGAGGCCACGAGCAGTACTTC TRBV5-1 . few TRBJ2-7
CSTIGQGIGEQFF TGCAGCACCATCGGACAGGGAATAGGAGAGCAGTTCTTC TRBV20-1 TRBD1 . TRBJ2-1
CASSPSGSSYNEQFF TGTGCCAGCAGTCCTAGCGGGAGCTCCTACAATGAGCAGTTCTTC TRBV6-1 TRBD2 many TRBJ2-1
CASSQVSGGTDTQYF TGTGCCAGCAGCCAAGTAAGCGGGGGCACAGATACGCAGTATTTT TRBV4-2 TRBD2 . TRBJ2-3
CASSPGHLKNTEAFF TGTGCCAGCAGCCCGGGACACCTTAAAAACACTGAAGCTTTCTTT TRBV7-9 . . TRBJ1-1
CASSLGTARYGYTF TGTGCCAGCAGCCTAGGGACAGCCCGCTATGGCTACACCTTC TRBV3-1 TRBD1 . TRBJ1-2
CASSQDLGLASRKTDTQYF TGCGCCAGCAGCCAAGATTTGGGGCTAGCGTCCCGAAAAACAGATACGCAGTATTTT TRBV4-1 . few TRBJ2-3
CATKTDGLNTEAFF TGTGCCACCAAGACAGACGGATTGAACACTGAAGCTTTCTTT TRBV28 . many TRBJ1-1
CASSAGDRLYTEAFF TGTGCCAGCAGCGCGGGGGACAGGCTTTACACTGAAGCTTTCTTT TRBV3-1 TRBD1 . TRBJ1-1
CASSTTGGRPNIQYF TGTGCCAGCAGCACGACAGGGGGCCGCCCAAACATTCAGTACTTC TRBV7-2 TRBD1 many TRBJ2-4
CASSPRRTETGYGYTF TGTGCCAGCTCACCGCGTCGGACGGAGACTGGCTATGGCTACACCTTC TRBV18 . . TRBJ1-2
CASSGGGSKTQYF TGTGCCAGCAGTGGGGGTGGATCTAAGACCCAGTACTTC TRBV2 . . TRBJ2-5
CASSLGDYSNQPQHF TGTGCCAGCAGCTTGGGGGATTATAGCAATCAGCCCCAGCATTTT TRBV5-5 . . TRBJ1-5